These T cell receptor beta chains were read from a single sample in a study of cytomegalovirus exposure and HLA in healthy donors. Here immunoSEQ multiplex PCR was the method, and the copy in TCRdb shows in-frame clones only, minus some. This table holds around 190,000 clones, around 90% found once. The material sequenced was PBMCs. These receptors were obtained from a boy aged 2 to 10 in good health and CMV-seronegative. CDR3s include the opening cysteine and the closing phenylalanine or tryptophan.

v_gene	j_gene	CDR3aa
TRBV29-1	TRBJ2-1	CSVLGGSYNEQFF
TRBV2	TRBJ2-2	CASSVQRANTGELFF
TRBV29-1	TRBJ1-2	CSAVTVAGYTF
TRBV10-2	TRBJ1-4	CASSGTENEKLFF
TRBV7-9	TRBJ2-2	CASSSQQGTTGELFF
TRBV7-9	TRBJ2-7	CASSFSNEQYF
TRBV6-1	TRBJ2-5	CASSELRTSGHQETQYF
TRBV5-4	TRBJ2-7	CASSDGGGGLHEQYF
TRBV28	TRBJ1-2	CASKVAAGAHLNLGYTF
TRBV9	TRBJ2-2	CASSVGTGDDTGELFF
TRBV5-1	TRBJ2-1	CASSLDGTYNEQFF
TRBV4-2	TRBJ1-1	CASSQANTEAFF
TRBV7-9	TRBJ1-5	CASSATGGRQPQHF
TRBV2	TRBJ1-4	CASRTGEKLFF
TRBV5-1	TRBJ2-5	CASSLEGAETQYF
TRBV7-2	TRBJ1-5	CASSPGQGLQPQHF
TRBV29-1	TRBJ2-5	CSVERLAAQETQYF
TRBV2	TRBJ2-2	CAGDRLADTGELFF
TRBV5-1	TRBJ2-7	CASTVGGGAGYEQYF
TRBV6-1	TRBJ2-7	CASSERGGAEQYF
TRBV7-2	TRBJ1-3	CASRRGGSGNTIYF
TRBV11-1	TRBJ2-1	CASRAAPSYNEQFF
TRBV2	TRBJ1-4	CASTGQYNEKLFF
TRBV9	.	CASSVDQGLHSYEQYF
TRBV5-1	TRBJ1-3	CASSTGTGSGNTIYF
TRBV5-1	TRBJ2-7	CASSLGVGVISYEQYF
TRBV5-5	TRBJ1-4	CASSSHGASGKLFF